Listed here is a single T cell receptor (beta chain). This specimen comes from a study of blood T cell repertoires in COVID-19. The overall study: T cells, B-cell-depleted T cells, or PBMCs provided the cDNA or gDNA that served as material.

V gave up 0 bases and J gave up 2 bases, with 13 bases separating them. This CDR3 comprises 16 residues. CDR1 is LGHDT and CDR2 is YNNKEL in the germline V gene (reference sequence). In the authors' workflow: Nucleated cell number was recorded as an estimate derived from reference gene primer amplification. Method: immunoSEQ multiplex PCR; TCRdb's copy keeps in-frame clones and lacks some. D and trimming come from the DNA, and the V and J calls and clone size come from that table. The sample consists of about 350,000 clones, roughly 84% of them appearing once. Participant-reported clinical history was the basis for cohort assignment.

The TCR was taken from a woman aged 30 to 39 who had recovered from COVID-19. Material for sequencing was PBMCs or T cells enriched from blood (not recorded which). The chain combines TRBV3-1 (or the pseudogene TRBV3-2) with TRBJ1-1; D is unresolved. CDR3: CASSQDLAAGNTEAFF. CDR3 DNA: TGTGCCAGCAGCCAAGATCTAGCCGCAGGCAACACTGAAGCTTTCTTT.